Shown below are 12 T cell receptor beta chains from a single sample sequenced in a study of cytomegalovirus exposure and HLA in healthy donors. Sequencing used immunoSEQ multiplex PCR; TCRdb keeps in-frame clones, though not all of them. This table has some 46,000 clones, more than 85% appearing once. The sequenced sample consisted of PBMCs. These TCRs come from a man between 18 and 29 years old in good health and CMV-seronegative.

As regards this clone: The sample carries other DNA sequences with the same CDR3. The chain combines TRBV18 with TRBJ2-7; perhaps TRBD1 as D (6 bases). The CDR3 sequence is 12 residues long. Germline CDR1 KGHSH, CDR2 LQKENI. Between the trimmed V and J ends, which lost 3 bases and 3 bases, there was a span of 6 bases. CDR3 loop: CASSPTGYEQYF. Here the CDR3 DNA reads TGTGCCAGCTCACCGACAGGCTACGAGCAGTACTTC. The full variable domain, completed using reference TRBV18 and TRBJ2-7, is NAGVMQNPRHLVRRRGQEARLRCSPMKGHSHVYWYRQLPEEGLKFMVYLQKENIIDESGMPKERFSAEFPKEGPSILRIQQVVRGDSAAYFCASSPTGYEQYFGPGTRLTVT.

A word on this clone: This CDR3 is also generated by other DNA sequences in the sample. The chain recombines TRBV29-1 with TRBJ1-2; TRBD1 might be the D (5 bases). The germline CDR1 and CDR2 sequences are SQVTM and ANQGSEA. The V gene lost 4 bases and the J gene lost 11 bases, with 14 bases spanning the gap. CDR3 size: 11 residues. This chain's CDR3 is CSVGDRGGYTF. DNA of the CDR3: TGCAGCGTTGGTGACCGGGGGGGGTACACCTTC.

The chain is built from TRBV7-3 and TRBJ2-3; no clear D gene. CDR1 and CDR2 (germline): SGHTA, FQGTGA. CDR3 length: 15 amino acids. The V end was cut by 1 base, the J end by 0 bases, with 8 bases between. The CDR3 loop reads CASSLMSSSTDTQYF. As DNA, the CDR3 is TGTGCCAGCAGCTTAATGAGCTCTAGCACAGATACGCAGTATTTT.

Here the CDR3 reads CASSARGNQPQHF. The CDR3, as DNA: TGTGCCAGCAGTGCCAGGGGGAATCAGCCCCAGCATTTT. This chain connects TRBV6-4 to TRBJ1-5; 7 bases line up with TRBD1. The trim removed 4 bases at V and 4 bases at J, leaving 1 base unmatched. CDR3 length equals 13 residues. Germline V gene data show CDR1 as MRHNA and CDR2 as SNTAGT.

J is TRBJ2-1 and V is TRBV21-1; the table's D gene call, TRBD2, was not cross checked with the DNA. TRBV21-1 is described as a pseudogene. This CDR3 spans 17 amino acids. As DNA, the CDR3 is TGTGCCAGCAGCAAAAGGGCTAGCGGGAGGGAAAACAATGAGCAGTTCTTC. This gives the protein CASSKRASGRENNEQFF.

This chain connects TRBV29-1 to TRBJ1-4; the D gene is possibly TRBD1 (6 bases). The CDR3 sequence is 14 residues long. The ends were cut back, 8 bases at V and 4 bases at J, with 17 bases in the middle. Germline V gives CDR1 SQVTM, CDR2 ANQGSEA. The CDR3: CSISFRDNNEKLFF. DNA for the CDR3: TGCAGCATATCCTTCCGGGACAATAATGAAAAACTGTTTTTT.

The CDR3 sequence: CASSAYRASFYGYTF. The CDR3 coding sequence is TGTGCCAGCAGTGCGTACAGGGCCTCCTTCTATGGCTACACCTTC. The V call is TRBV25-1, the J call TRBJ1-2, with D possibly matching TRBD1 (6 bases). The V gene's germline CDR1 is MGHDK and CDR2 SYGVNS. This CDR3 has 15 amino acids. V dropped 4 bases and J dropped 4 bases, with 16 bases sitting between them.

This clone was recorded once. The CDR3 here is CASSPRGNQPQHF. CDR3 bases: TGCGCCAGCAGCCCACGAGGCAATCAGCCCCAGCATTTT. This chain connects TRBV4-1 to TRBJ1-5; no clear D gene. CDR3 length: 13 amino acids. From germline, CDR1 is MGHRA and CDR2 YSYEKL. V lost 4 bases and J 2 bases, leaving 6 bases between the germline ends.

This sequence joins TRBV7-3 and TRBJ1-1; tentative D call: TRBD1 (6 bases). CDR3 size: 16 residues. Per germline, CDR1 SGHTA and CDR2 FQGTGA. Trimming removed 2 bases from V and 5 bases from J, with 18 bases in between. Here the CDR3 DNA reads TGTGCCAGCAGCTTAGAGTGGCAGGGGCTGGGGACTGAAGCTTTCTTT. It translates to CASSLEWQGLGTEAFF.

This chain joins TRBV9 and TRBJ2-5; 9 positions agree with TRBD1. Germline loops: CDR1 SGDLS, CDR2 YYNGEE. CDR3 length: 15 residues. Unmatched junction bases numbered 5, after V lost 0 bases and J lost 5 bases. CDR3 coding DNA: TGTGCCAGCAGCGTAGAGGGACAGGGTCTGGAGACCCAGTACTTC. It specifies CASSVEGQGLETQYF.

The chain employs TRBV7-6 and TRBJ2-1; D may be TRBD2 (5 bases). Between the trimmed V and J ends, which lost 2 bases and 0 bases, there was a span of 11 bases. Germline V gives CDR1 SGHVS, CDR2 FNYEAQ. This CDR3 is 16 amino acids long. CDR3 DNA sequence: TGTGCCAGCAGCTTATCACAGCGGAACTCCTACAATGAGCAGTTCTTC. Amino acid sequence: CASSLSQRNSYNEQFF.

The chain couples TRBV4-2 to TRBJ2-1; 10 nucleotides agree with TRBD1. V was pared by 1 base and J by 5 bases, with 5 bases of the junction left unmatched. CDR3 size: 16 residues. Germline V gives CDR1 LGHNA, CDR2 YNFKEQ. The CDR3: CASSQAGTGADNEQFF. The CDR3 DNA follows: TGTGCCAGCAGCCAAGCCGGGACAGGGGCGGACAATGAGCAGTTCTTC.